This T cell receptor (beta chain) is drawn from a study of cytomegalovirus exposure and HLA in healthy donors. Study-wide points: Confirmation was obtained in vitro that three CMV-associated chains are specific for CMV antigens.

Clones were sequenced by immunoSEQ multiplex PCR, and TCRdb holds only the in-frame ones, with some missing. The table records approximately 260,000 clones, approximately 86% of them present only once. On this clone: The antigen is unknown.

The CDR3 runs 16 residues. Trimming removed 4 bases from V and 4 bases from J; junction bases left unmatched: 5. CDR1 and CDR2 (germline): SNHLY, FYNNEI. The donors were part of the validation cohort, which consisted of some 120 subjects and was separate from the first cohort of 666 subjects. The chain employs TRBV2 and TRBJ2-2; 11 bases align to TRBD1. The sequenced sample consisted of PBMCs. The sequence was collected from a woman in her twenties or thirties in good health and CMV-seropositive. The CDR3 protein is CASSALGTGGTGELFF. Written as DNA, the CDR3 is TGTGCCAGCAGTGCGCTAGGGACAGGGGGCACCGGGGAGCTGTTTTTT.